The 30 T cell receptor beta chains below come from one sample, sequenced in a study of human T cells and chemical hapten exposure. TCRdb passed the RACE reads through MiXCR, listing each CDR3 protein once. The data hold some 84,000 distinct CDR3 sequences, with 8.5% observed a single time. The time point here: pre-sensitization, week 0. Treatment: therapeutic diphenylcyclopropenone sensitization with weekly scalp DPC. Sequences were derived from whole blood, sampled in connection with sensitization to the hapten diphenylcyclopropenone (DPC). All receptors derive from a man aged 40-50 years with alopecia areata. Some clones in this sample may be carry-over from other donors' samples.

This clonotype was seen repeatedly, ten times or more. The chain recombines TRBV7-8 with TRBJ1-6, with D possibly TRBD1 on 6 matching bases. V lost 1 base, J lost 10 bases, and 14 bases lay in between. CDR3 length: 15 residues. CDR1 is SGHVS and CDR2 is FQNEAQ in the germline V gene. CDR3 sequence reads: CASSLVAGAKSPLHF. CDR3 nucleotides: TGTGCCAGCAGCTTAGTGGCGGGGGCAAAATCACCCCTCCACTTT.

The V call is TRBV20-1, the J call TRBJ1-1, with 9 bases identical to TRBD1. Germline loops: CDR1 DFQATT, CDR2 SNEGSKA (reference sequence). The CDR3 is 13 amino acids. The CDR3 coding sequence is TGCGGCTCTTACAGGGGGCGCGAAACTGAAGCTTTCTTT. Its translation: CGSYRGRETEAFF.

This clonotype was found many times. The chain couples TRBV12-3 or TRBV12-4 to TRBJ2-2, with D unresolved. V lost 3 bases to trimming and J lost 6 bases, with 2 bases between them. The CDR3 extends over 11 amino acids. CDR3 sequence reads: CASSFSGELFF. The CDR3 DNA follows: TGTGCCAGCAGTTTCTCCGGGGAGCTGTTTTTT.

This clonotype was counted at least ten times. V and J are TRBV4-2 and TRBJ1-3; D remains unclear. The CDR3 spans 15 residues. Trimming cost V 4 bases and J 2 bases, with 12 bases left between them. Germline CDR1 is LGHNA and CDR2 is YNFKEQ. CDR3 residues: CASSPVIRAGNTIYF. In DNA form, the CDR3 reads TGTGCCAGCAGCCCCGTCATTAGGGCTGGAAACACCATATATTTT.

This clonotype was detected ten times or more. The chain combines TRBV7-9 with TRBJ1-1, with D perhaps matching TRBD1 (6 bases). The CDR3 has 16 residues. CDR1 SEHNR and CDR2 FQNEAQ come from the germline V gene (reference sequence). V was trimmed by 5 bases and J by 2 bases, leaving 18 bases between them. The CDR3 coding sequence is TGTGCCAGCAGCCCACCATCCCTCGGGGGCAACACTGAAGCTTTCTTT. Encoded protein: CASSPPSLGGNTEAFF. The full variable domain, in which reference TRBV7-9 and TRBJ1-1 provide the parts outside the CDR3, is DTGVSQNPRHKITKRGQNVTFRCDPISEHNRLYWYRQTLGQGPEFLTYFQNEAQLEKSRLLSDRFSAERPKGSFSTLEIQRTEQGDSAMYLCASSPPSLGGNTEAFFGQGTRLTVV.

This clonotype was detected only a few times. The rearrangement joins TRBV29-1 to TRBJ2-7; D may be TRBD2 (6 bases). This CDR3 comprises 11 residues. Trimming cost V 4 bases and J 9 bases, with 13 bases left between them. Germline V gives CDR1 SQVTM, CDR2 ANQGSEA. DNA for the CDR3: TGCAGCGTTGCGTCCGGGAGATGGCAGTACTTC. It encodes CSVASGRWQYF.

This chain links TRBV6-5 with TRBJ2-3; perhaps TRBD2 as D (5 bases). CDR1 and CDR2 (germline): MNHEY, SVGAGI. V was trimmed by 2 bases and J by 0 bases, leaving 15 bases between them. The CDR3 runs 17 residues. CDR3 DNA: TGTGCCAGCAGTTACGGCCGAACTAGGCCTAGCACAGATACGCAGTATTTT. This encodes CASSYGRTRPSTDTQYF.

The genes are TRBV5-6 and TRBJ2-7; D is unclear. CDR3 length: 13 amino acids. Trimming took 2 bases from V and 0 from J, leaving 6 bases between them. Looked up from germline, CDR1 is SGHDT and CDR2 is YYEEEE. CDR3 nucleotide sequence: TGTGCCAGCAGCTTTGACTCCTCCTACGAGCAGTACTTC. This gives the protein CASSFDSSYEQYF.

This clonotype was counted between two and nine times. V is TRBV2 and J is TRBJ1-5, with 7 bases fitting TRBD1. V lost 2 bases, J lost 4 bases, and 11 bases stayed unmatched. The CDR3 length is 17 residues. In germline, CDR1 is SNHLY, CDR2 FYNNEI. Here the CDR3 DNA reads TGTGCCAGCAGTGAATACAGGGGCAGGTTGGGAAATCAGCCCCAGCATTTT. It yields the protein CASSEYRGRLGNQPQHF.

The V call is TRBV6-6, the J call TRBJ2-7; 8 nucleotides agree with TRBD1. Looked up from germline, CDR1 is MNHNY and CDR2 is SVGAGI (reference sequence). J was trimmed by 3 bases and V by 6 bases; bases with no gene match: 13. The CDR3 runs 16 residues. The DNA for the CDR3 is TGTGCCAGCAGCAAGCCCGGACAGGGAGGTTTCTACGAGCAGTACTTC. Translation: CASSKPGQGGFYEQYF.

This clonotype was counted ten times or more. CDR3 nucleotide sequence: TGTGCCAGCAGCTTAGCTTTGGGGACAGATACGCAGTATTTT. Translating gives CASSLALGTDTQYF. The rearrangement joins TRBV7-2 to TRBJ2-3; D is undetermined. The CDR3 covers 14 residues. The germline V gene encodes CDR1 SGHTA and CDR2 FQGNSA. The V end lost 0 bases, the J end lost 3 bases, and 7 bases lay between the germline ends.

There are many counts of this clonotype. This chain joins TRBV2 and TRBJ2-7, with D possibly TRBD1 on 5 matching bases. The germline CDR1 and CDR2 sequences are SNHLY and FYNNEI. The CDR3 contains 15 residues. Trimming pared 0 bases from V and 6 bases from J, leaving 15 bases between. The CDR3 loop reads CASSEALGQGREQYF. The CDR3 DNA reads TGTGCCAGCAGTGAAGCGCTTGGGCAGGGTCGCGAGCAGTACTTC.

This clonotype was counted ten times or more. The chain uses TRBV28 and TRBJ1-2; a possible D gene is TRBD1 (6 bases). Germline V gene sequence: CDR1 MDHEN, CDR2 SYDVKM. The length of the CDR3 is 14 residues. Trimming shortened V by 4 bases and J by 4 bases, and 13 bases separated the two germline ends. The CDR3 reads CASSSPGALYGYTF. The CDR3 region has the DNA TGTGCCAGCAGTTCACCAGGGGCCCTCTATGGCTACACCTTC.

J is TRBJ1-4 and V is TRBV7-2, with 7 bases identical to TRBD1. V trimming: 4 bases; J trimming: 4 bases; junction bases outside the gene matches: 9. Looked up from germline, CDR1 is SGHTA and CDR2 is FQGNSA. The CDR3 totals 16 residues. CDR3 sequence reads: CASSSPEQGCNEKLFF. The CDR3, as DNA: TGTGCCAGCAGCTCGCCCGAACAGGGGTGTAATGAAAAACTGTTTTTT.

The chain couples TRBV28 to TRBJ2-7; no firm D call. Germline loops: CDR1 MDHEN, CDR2 SYDVKM. CDR3 size: 12 residues. V shed 8 bases and J shed 3 bases, with 11 bases lying between them. Written as DNA, the CDR3 is TGTGCCAGCTCCCGCAATTACTACGAGCAGTACTTC. This translates into CASSRNYYEQYF.

V is TRBV2 and J is TRBJ1-1; maybe TRBD1 (5 bases). V was pared by 7 bases and J by 4 bases, with 10 bases between. The germline gives CDR1 SNHLY, CDR2 FYNNEI. The CDR3 has 12 residues. For the CDR3, the DNA is TGTGCCAGCATTCAGGGTCCCACTGAAGCTTTCTTT. Its protein is CASIQGPTEAFF.

Ten or more counts support this clonotype. This sequence joins TRBV3-1 and TRBJ1-6, with a possible D match to TRBD1 (5 bases). CDR1 LGHDT and CDR2 YNNKEL come from the germline V gene (reference sequence). CDR3 length equals 14 residues. The V end lost 4 bases, the J end lost 8 bases, and 12 bases lay between the germline ends. CDR3 residues: CASSPGWDYSPLHF. The CDR3, as DNA: TGTGCCAGCAGCCCCGGTTGGGACTATTCACCCCTCCACTTT.

V usage is TRBV5-1 and J usage is TRBJ1-1; D is ambiguous. V was cut by 4 bases and J by 11 bases, with 18 bases left in between. Germline assignment: CDR1 SGHRS and CDR2 YFSETQ. This CDR3 contains 13 residues. The CDR3 here is CASSLVSEGRAFF. The CDR3 coding sequence is TGCGCCAGCAGCCTTGTTTCTGAGGGAAGGGCTTTCTTT.

The table lists this clonotype with a few counts. The chain employs TRBV20-1 and TRBJ2-1; D unresolved. Looked up from germline, CDR1 is DFQATT and CDR2 is SNEGSKA (reference sequence). V shed 4 bases and J shed 0 bases, with 13 bases lying between them. The CDR3 has 15 residues. CDR3 in DNA: TGCAGTGCTACTACAGTCTGGGGCTCCTACAATGAGCAGTTCTTC. This translates into CSATTVWGSYNEQFF.

This clonotype was seen ten or more times. The gene calls are TRBV24-1 and TRBJ2-7; the D is unclear. Germline V gene lookup returns CDR1 KGHDR and CDR2 SFDVKD. This CDR3 is 12 amino acids long. Deletions cut 6 bases from V and 2 bases from J, with 7 bases between. CDR3 in amino acids: CATSPGPYEQYF. The CDR3 DNA is TGTGCCACCAGTCCCGGACCCTACGAGCAGTACTTC.

This clonotype was picked up a small number of times. The CDR3 nucleotides read TGTGCCAGCACGGACGGGGGGCCCACCGGGGAGCTGTTTTTT. This encodes CASTDGGPTGELFF. The chain recombines TRBV25-1 with TRBJ2-2; perhaps TRBD2 as D (7 bases). Germline V gene sequence: CDR1 MGHDK, CDR2 SYGVNS. The CDR3 consists of 14 residues. Between the trimmed V and J ends, which lost 7 bases and 4 bases, there was a span of 13 bases.

This clonotype was seen repeatedly, ten times or more. The genes are TRBV10-3 and TRBJ2-7, with unresolved D. Germline lookup yields CDR1 ENHRY and CDR2 SYGVKD. CDR3 length: 16 amino acids. V gave up 6 bases and J gave up 2 bases, with 20 bases separating them. DNA for the CDR3: TGTGCCATCAGAGTTCCCGGCCCATTCAGAACCTACGAGCAGTACTTC. Its protein is CAIRVPGPFRTYEQYF.

This clonotype was picked up many times. The CDR3 loop reads CATSDFVLAGAGELFF. CDR3 coding DNA: TGTGCCACCAGTGATTTCGTTCTAGCGGGAGCCGGGGAGCTGTTTTTT. The chain carries TRBV24-1 and TRBJ2-2; 10 bases are a match to TRBD2. Germline-derived CDR1 and CDR2 are KGHDR and SFDVKD. CDR3 length: 16 amino acids. J lost 6 bases, V lost 1 base, and 4 bases had no gene match.

In this sample, this clonotype turned up many times. This chain's CDR3 is CASSLYGAGVYEQYF. CDR3 in DNA: TGTGCCAGCAGCTTATACGGAGCGGGAGTCTACGAGCAGTACTTC. This chain links TRBV7-2 with TRBJ2-7, with 8 nucleotides matching TRBD2. There are 15 residues in the CDR3. Germline CDR1 reads SGHTA; CDR2 reads FQGNSA. Trimming cost V 2 bases and J 3 bases; bases outside gene matches: 6.

This clonotype was counted a few times. CDR3 bases: TGTGCCAGCAGCGACTCGATAAGGAGCTCCTACAATGAGCAGTTCTTC. It translates to CASSDSIRSSYNEQFF. This rearrangement joins TRBV6-5 to TRBJ2-1; D is undetermined. Per germline, CDR1 MNHEY and CDR2 SVGAGI. The CDR3 spans 16 residues. V lost 6 bases and J 0 bases, leaving 15 bases between the germline ends.

This clonotype was detected only a few times. The chain couples TRBV29-1 to TRBJ1-1, with D unresolved. Trimming took 5 bases from V and 1 from J, leaving 8 bases between them. In germline, CDR1 is SQVTM, CDR2 ANQGSEA. The CDR3 is made up of 12 amino acids. DNA of the CDR3: TGCAGCGTTTCGAACTCGAACACTGAAGCTTTCTTT. Translated: CSVSNSNTEAFF.

The sample holds a few counts of this clonotype. The chain couples TRBV5-1 to TRBJ2-2; TRBD1 aligns across 12 bases. The V and J ends lost 4 bases and 7 bases, in that order; junction bases with no gene match: 5. From germline, CDR1 is SGHRS and CDR2 YFSETQ. This CDR3 spans 15 amino acids. The CDR3 is CASSPGTGGGGELFF. CDR3 in DNA: TGCGCCAGCAGCCCCGGGACAGGGGGCGGCGGGGAGCTGTTTTTT. Looking up the rest from reference TRBV5-1 and TRBJ2-2 gives the full variable domain: KAGVTQTPRYLIKTRGQQVTLSCSPISGHRSVSWYQQTPGQGLQFLFEYFSETQRNKGNFPGRFSGRQFSNSRSEMNVSTLELGDSALYLCASSPGTGGGGELFFGEGSRLTVL.

This clonotype appeared many times. This chain's CDR3 is CASSYGDRAGETQYF. The CDR3 nucleotides are TGTGCCAGCAGCTATGGGGACAGGGCAGGGGAGACCCAGTACTTC. The chain employs TRBV7-3 and TRBJ2-5, with 9 bases lining up with TRBD1. The CDR3 sequence is 15 residues long. V lost 4 bases, J lost 5 bases, and 8 bases stayed unmatched. From germline, CDR1 is SGHTA and CDR2 FQGTGA.

This clonotype was seen only a few times. The J gene is TRBJ2-7, the V gene TRBV20-1; 10 bases are shared with TRBD1. CDR1 DFQATT and CDR2 SNEGSKA come from the germline V gene (reference sequence). The J segment lost 4 bases and the V segment lost 5 bases, leaving 8 bases of the junction unmatched. The CDR3 is 14 residues long. CDR3 nucleotides: TGCAGTGCTCTACCCCCGGGACAGGGGTACGAGCAGTACTTC. It specifies CSALPPGQGYEQYF.

This clonotype was seen repeatedly, ten times or more. The gene calls are TRBV6-2 or TRBV6-3 and TRBJ2-1, with 7 nucleotides matching TRBD2. Germline CDR1 MNHEY, CDR2 SVGEGT. This CDR3 contains 13 residues. V lost 7 bases and J lost 4; bases outside the gene matches: 4. CDR3 residues: CASTTSVYNEQFF. The CDR3 region has the DNA TGTGCCAGCACCACTAGCGTTTACAATGAGCAGTTCTTC.